This T cell receptor (beta chain) was identified in a study of blood T cell repertoires in COVID-19. Study as a whole: There were acute and convalescent COVID-19 samples, and they came from the United States, Italy and Spain. T cells, B-cell-depleted T cells, or PBMCs supplied cDNA or gDNA.

With 0 bases clipped from V and 6 bases from J, the junction kept 9 bases outside the gene matches. In germline, CDR1 is SGHRS, CDR2 YFSETQ. The CDR3 has 16 amino acids. Original handling: Estimates of nucleated cell counts were drawn from the amplification of reference gene primers. Some clones are missing from TCRdb's copy, which holds only in-frame ones; the method was immunoSEQ multiplex PCR. Clonal size and the V and J genes are those of that table, whereas D and trimming came from the DNA. The repertoire holds some 200,000 clones, approximately 84% seen once, with roughly 8% in the top ten. The chain joins TRBV5-1 to TRBJ1-2, with 9 positions matching TRBD1. Sequencing used peripheral blood. This TCR came from a woman in her forties or fifties with active or convalescent COVID-19. This CDR3 reads CASSLGDRVPKDGYTF. CDR3 coding DNA: TGCGCCAGCAGCTTGGGGGACAGGGTACCAAAGGATGGCTACACCTTC.